This T cell receptor (beta chain) appears in the sequencing data of a study of cytomegalovirus exposure and HLA in healthy donors. CDR3 size: 16 residues. Trimming removed 1 base from V and 0 bases from J, with 12 bases in between. Germline lookup yields CDR1 SGHTA and CDR2 FQGNSA. This table comes from immunoSEQ multiplex PCR, and its TCRdb copy is limited to in-frame clones, with some not included. The table shows over 200,000 clones, with 88% occurring only once. The source of this sequence is a woman younger than 35 in good health and CMV-seronegative. The chain employs TRBV7-2 and TRBJ1-1, with a weak D call TRBD1 (5 bases). Material for sequencing was PBMCs. CDR3: CASSLGGVGVNTEAFF. Written as DNA, the CDR3 is TGTGCCAGCAGCTTAGGGGGCGTAGGGGTGAACACTGAAGCTTTCTTT.